This T cell receptor beta chain was retrieved from a study of CXCR4 blockade with PD-1 therapy in pancreatic cancer (dated by TCRdb to between 2018 and 2021). Regarding the research as a whole: The study combined multiplex immunohistochemistry and TCRbeta immunosequencing of resected pancreatic ductal adenocarcinoma with ex vivo slice culture testing PD-1 and CXCR4 blockade. To look at intratumoral heterogeneity, the researchers TCR-sequenced two geographically distinct regions from each of roughly six tumors.

Turning to this clone: Its cognate antigen has yet to be identified. No per-base quality is available; no much larger clone lies one base away.

Including cysteine and phenylalanine, the CDR3 has 12 amino acids. The read is trimmed to its CDR3 DNA, 36 bases read in frame from base 1. The junction shows trimming of 3 bases on V and 4 bases on J, plus 9 bases between the germline ends. Per the germline V gene (reference sequence), GTSNPN is the CDR1 and SVGIG is the CDR2. The archived tumor blocks were obtained from patients to whom no neoadjuvant therapy had been administered before resection. In the preserved-tissue arm of the study, roughly 33 surgical resection samples from 20 to 25 previously untreated pancreatic ductal adenocarcinoma patients were used. For the resection arm, ten 5-micron curls of FFPE tumor adjacent to the multiplex immunohistochemistry slide were used for DNA extraction. The immunoSEQ Assay at Adaptive Biotechnologies was used to immunosequence TCRbeta CDR3 regions from the extracted DNA. The authors' pipeline ran thus. To measure the absolute abundance of each unique TCRbeta CDR3, the sequences were collapsed and filtered. Clonality was calculated as 1 minus Pielou's evenness, using only productive in-frame rearrangements. Regional overlap was measured by following the top 100 nucleotide rearrangements across paired samples, and the Morisita index was used to compare paired samples with unrelated samples. The immunoSEQ Rearrangement Details tool was used to assess whether nucleotide rearrangements converged onto identical amino acid sequences. Sourced from immuneACCESS, this table was stored by TCRdb with only in-frame sequences that have V and J called. A share of the clones is absent; for the studies checked, an unresolved V gene accounts for under half, and the remainder has no known explanation. V and J calls plus clone size are reproduced from that table; the DNA served to infer D and trimming. Counted in this sample were some 2,400 clones; 30% to 40% of them appeared once. The ten largest clones represent approximately 15% of the sample.

Beyond this particular receptor, the publication reports: Clonal expansion was observed in tumors, with a mean productive clonality of roughly 0.13 compared with roughly 0.046 in healthy blood, but no correlation between clonality and survival was found. A strong correlation was found between the frequency of an amino acid clone and the number of distinct nucleotide rearrangements encoding that clone, which suggests convergent selection driven by common tumor antigens. Because only TCRbeta chains were sequenced, true antigen-specificity overlap among the convergent dominant clones remained unconfirmed, awaiting paired alpha-beta single-cell sequencing.

The rearrangement joined TRBV30 to TRBJ1-2; the D gene is unclear. The sequencing input was tumor tissue. This TCR was recovered from a human donor with pancreatic ductal adenocarcinoma. The DNA sequence is given as TGTGCCTGGAGCTCAGGAGGCTATGGCTACACCTTC. It specifies CAWSSGGYGYTF.